These 18 T cell receptor beta chains were sequenced from one sample in a study of T cell responses to AZD1222 COVID-19 vaccine. TCRdb's copy holds only in-frame clones and misses some; the assay was immunoSEQ multiplex PCR. The sample records some 130,000 clones, about 87% being singletons. The sample here was peripheral blood, taken on day 0 of AZD1222 vaccination. Every receptor here comes from an adult in good health.

The chain carries TRBV5-1 and TRBJ1-1; D possibly corresponds to TRBD1 (5 bases). The CDR3 has 15 residues. V gave up 0 bases and J gave up 4 bases, with 13 bases separating them. Looked up from germline, CDR1 is SGHRS and CDR2 is YFSETQ. Here the CDR3 reads CASSLAPTRGTEAFF. The CDR3 nucleotides read TGCGCCAGCAGCTTGGCCCCCACGAGGGGCACTGAAGCTTTCTTT.

The chain couples TRBV5-5 to TRBJ1-4; D is unclear. The CDR3 is 17 residues long. From germline, CDR1 is SGHKS and CDR2 YYEKEE (reference sequence). Trimming took off 1 base at V and 7 bases at J, with 20 bases between the two ends. CDR3 sequence reads: CASSLLSRFASGEKLFF. CDR3 coding DNA: TGTGCCAGCAGCTTGCTCTCCAGGTTTGCTAGTGGTGAAAAACTGTTTTTT.

V is TRBV28 and J is TRBJ1-1; 12 nucleotides match TRBD1. V shed 8 bases and J 0 bases; nucleotides not matched to a gene: 19. The CDR3 spans 20 residues. Germline loops: CDR1 MDHEN, CDR2 SYDVKM. The CDR3 DNA follows: TGTGCCAGCGGACAGCCGGGACAGGGGGCGCTTTGGATATTGAACACTGAAGCTTTCTTT. Its protein product is CASGQPGQGALWILNTEAFF.

This chain links TRBV7-7 with TRBJ1-1; D may be TRBD1 (5 bases). The CDR3 loop spans 15 amino acids. V shed 2 bases and J shed 2 bases, with 12 bases lying between them. CDR1 and CDR2 from the germline V gene are SSHAT and FNYEAQ (reference sequence). The CDR3 DNA reads as TGTGCCAGCAGCTTAATCGCCGGGGGAAACACTGAAGCTTTCTTT. Its translation: CASSLIAGGNTEAFF.

The CDR3 sequence: CASRTGDGNYGYTF. The CDR3, as DNA: TGCGCCAGCAGGACAGGGGACGGGAACTATGGCTACACCTTC. The V call is TRBV5-1, the J call TRBJ1-2, with 8 bases identical to TRBD1. V gave up 5 bases and J gave up 2 bases; unmatched junction bases: 5. Germline lookup yields CDR1 SGHRS and CDR2 YFSETQ. The CDR3 contains 14 residues.

The rearrangement links TRBV20-1 to TRBJ1-2, with 8 bases lining up with TRBD1. The V gene's germline CDR1 is DFQATT and CDR2 SNEGSKA (reference sequence). The ends lost 5 bases at V and 5 bases at J; junction bases unmatched: 1. The CDR3 covers 11 residues. CDR3: CSAHRGYGYTF. CDR3 DNA: TGCAGTGCTCACAGGGGGTATGGCTACACCTTC.

The chain recombines TRBV21-1 with TRBJ1-4. TRBV21-1 is reported as a pseudogene. The CDR3 has 13 residues. The CDR3 reads CASRGRDVEKLFF. CDR3 bases: TGTGCCAGCAGGGGGAGGGATGTTGAAAAACTGTTTTTT.

The V call is TRBV15, the J call TRBJ2-1, with D possibly being TRBD2 (6 bases). CDR1 and CDR2 (germline): LNHNV, YYDKDF (reference sequence). This CDR3 has 15 residues. V lost 5 bases, J lost 5 bases, and 16 bases lay in between. The CDR3 here is CATSGEPGLNNEQFF. The CDR3 DNA is TGTGCCACCAGCGGGGAACCGGGACTCAACAATGAGCAGTTCTTC.

This rearrangement joins TRBV5-1 to TRBJ1-1; no reliable D call. Germline values: CDR1 SGHRS, CDR2 YFSETQ. V dropped 4 bases and J dropped 0 bases, with 10 bases sitting between them. The CDR3 is 14 residues long. CDR3 coding DNA: TGCGCCAGCAGCCCGGAACAGCTGAACACTGAAGCTTTCTTT. This codes for CASSPEQLNTEAFF.

This sequence joins TRBV6-1 and TRBJ1-1; D not certain. Looked up from germline, CDR1 is MNHNS and CDR2 is SASEGT. The CDR3 consists of 16 residues. Trimming took off 2 bases at V and 3 bases at J, with 16 bases between the two ends. This CDR3 reads CASSEYHHRVYTEAFF. Here the CDR3 DNA reads TGTGCCAGCAGTGAATATCACCACCGGGTCTACACTGAAGCTTTCTTT.

The chain is built from TRBV30 and TRBJ2-2, with D tentatively TRBD2 (6 bases). The ends were cut back, 3 bases at V and 4 bases at J, with 18 bases in the middle. Germline assignment: CDR1 GTSNPN and CDR2 SVGIG (reference sequence). CDR3 length: 16 amino acids. As DNA, the CDR3 is TGTGCCTGGAGGCCCCTAGCGTCGAAAGGCACCGGGGAGCTGTTTTTT. Translated: CAWRPLASKGTGELFF.

J is TRBJ2-1 and V is TRBV6-2 or TRBV6-3; D remains ambiguous. The ends were cut back, 6 bases at V and 8 bases at J, with 8 bases in the middle. The CDR3 spans 11 residues. Germline CDR1 and CDR2: MNHEY and SVGEGT. The CDR3 is CASSPLYEQFF. CDR3 nucleotides: TGTGCCAGCAGCCCCCTCTATGAGCAGTTCTTC.

The chain has TRBV5-1 and TRBJ2-7; D unclear. The CDR3 is made up of 14 amino acids. Germline V lookup: CDR1 SGHRS, CDR2 YFSETQ. Trimming took off 1 base at V and 3 bases at J, with 11 bases between the two ends. The CDR3 bases are TGCGCCAGCAGCTTGATCGACGGGTACTACGAGCAGTACTTC. Amino acids: CASSLIDGYYEQYF.

The chain carries TRBV7-9 and TRBJ1-1, with D possibly TRBD1 on 5 matching bases. CDR1 is SEHNR and CDR2 is FQNEAQ in the germline V gene (reference sequence). V lost 2 bases and J lost 3, with 13 bases in between. CDR3 length: 15 amino acids. In nucleotides, the CDR3 is TGTGCCAGCAGCTTAAAAAGAGGGGACTACACTGAAGCTTTCTTT. Amino acid sequence: CASSLKRGDYTEAFF.

This clone occurred once. The J gene is TRBJ1-3, the V gene TRBV9; possible D gene TRBD1, 5 bases. Germline-derived CDR1 and CDR2 are SGDLS and YYNGEE. The CDR3 is 15 residues long. Trimming left V 4 bases short and J 2 bases short, with 13 bases between. DNA for the CDR3: TGTGCCAGCAGCCCGGCAGGGAGGCCTGGAAACACCATATATTTT. This sequence encodes CASSPAGRPGNTIYF.

The chain couples TRBV19 to TRBJ1-4, with 7 bases that match TRBD1. The CDR3 is 16 amino acids. The germline CDR1 and CDR2 sequences are LNHDA and SQIVND (reference sequence). Germline trimming cut 4 bases from V and 4 bases from J; bases unmatched to any gene: 9. CDR3 sequence: CASSTWDRLFNEKLFF. The CDR3 region has the DNA TGTGCCAGTAGTACCTGGGACAGACTATTTAATGAAAAACTGTTTTTT.

The chain carries TRBV7-2 and TRBJ1-3; D is unresolved. This CDR3 has 14 amino acids. Trimming took 3 bases from V and 0 from J, leaving 6 bases between them. Per germline, CDR1 SGHTA and CDR2 FQGNSA. The CDR3 DNA follows: TGTGCCAGCAGCTTTCTCAACTCTGGAAACACCATATATTTT. It translates to CASSFLNSGNTIYF.

The rearrangement links TRBV11-3 to TRBJ2-1; 9 nucleotides match TRBD2. The CDR3 contains 16 residues. V was clipped by 1 base and J by 6 bases; unmatched bases: 7. CDR1 and CDR2 (germline): SGHNT, YENEEA. Written as DNA, the CDR3 is TGTGCCAGCAGCTTAGGAGGGCGGGAGGGCCGCAATGAGCAGTTCTTC. Translating gives CASSLGGREGRNEQFF.